Shown below are 3 T cell receptor beta chains from a single sample sequenced in a study of human T cells and chemical hapten exposure. MiXCR, applied by TCRdb to the RACE reads, yields one record per CDR3 protein. In the table there are roughly 50,000 distinct CDR3 sequences, about 9.6% of which are singletons. Time point noted: pre-sensitization, week 0. This sample's treatment: therapeutic diphenylcyclopropenone sensitization with weekly scalp DPC. Sequencing started from total RNA isolated from unfractionated whole blood. The material was whole blood, obtained in connection with sensitization to the hapten diphenylcyclopropenone (DPC). Receptors were obtained from a young woman with alopecia areata. Some clones in this sample may be carry-over from other donors' samples.

The sample holds a few counts of this clonotype. This chain uses TRBV2 with TRBJ1-5; the D gene is possibly TRBD1 (6 bases). Germline lookup yields CDR1 SNHLY and CDR2 FYNNEI. The germline V and J ends were trimmed by 10 bases and 2 bases, with 15 bases remaining between them. The CDR3 consists of 14 residues. For the CDR3, the DNA is TGTGCCACCGGGTGGGGGGGCGGCAATCAGCCCCAGCATTTT. Amino acid sequence: CATGWGGGNQPQHF.

This clonotype showed up just a few times. The chain carries TRBV4-3 and TRBJ1-1, with D uncertain. The germline V and J ends were trimmed by 3 bases and 5 bases, with 16 bases remaining between them. This CDR3 is built from 15 residues. Germline CDR1 reads LGHNA; CDR2 reads YSLEER. The CDR3 nucleotides read TGCGCCAGCAGCCAGTACACCCGTTACCCTACTGAAGCTTTCTTT. Its protein is CASSQYTRYPTEAFF.

This clonotype was picked up many times. V usage is TRBV3-1 and J usage is TRBJ2-3, with 11 bases lining up with TRBD2. In germline, CDR1 is LGHDT, CDR2 YNNKEL (reference sequence). The CDR3 totals 15 residues. V dropped 1 base and J dropped 13; count of bases not matched to a gene: 10. In DNA form, the CDR3 reads TGTGCCAGCAGCCAAGGCCGGCTAGCGGGGGGTAATGAGTATTTT. It codes for CASSQGRLAGGNEYF.